This entry describes one T cell receptor beta chain. Its target is unknown. Clones were read by immunoSEQ multiplex PCR, and TCRdb kept only the in-frame ones, dropping some. This table holds 130,000 to 150,000 clones, about 86% found once. The sample belongs to a study of T cell responses to AZD1222 COVID-19 vaccine. Findings and caveats of the study: Recipients of two AZD1222 doses showed rising Spike-specific TCR breadth and depth. Clonal diversity was possibly underestimated, and the donors were mostly white British, with more females.

Trimming left V 1 base short and J 7 bases short, with 7 bases between. The CDR3 extends over 12 amino acids. Germline CDR1 reads SEHNR; CDR2 reads FQNEAQ (reference sequence). The TCR originated in an adult who received the AZD1222 COVID-19 vaccine. The J gene is TRBJ1-2, the V gene TRBV7-9, with D perhaps matching TRBD1 (5 bases). Material: peripheral blood, obtained 28 days after the second AZD1222 dose. The CDR3 region is CASSLGDSGYTF. The CDR3 nucleotides are TGTGCCAGCAGCTTAGGCGACAGTGGCTACACCTTC.